This is a list of T cell receptor beta chains from one sample in a study of cytomegalovirus exposure and HLA in healthy donors. Profiling relied on immunoSEQ multiplex PCR, and the TCRdb table lists in-frame clones only, not all of them. The sample shows more than 100,000 clones, around 78% of them seen only once. Sequenced: PBMCs. The receptors derive from a man aged 40-55 years in good health and CMV-seronegative. CDR3s include the opening cysteine and the closing phenylalanine or tryptophan. Fields, in order: clone size, D gene, J gene, V gene, CDR3 protein, CDR3 DNA. A D gene is named only where the DNA matches it firmly. Clone size is not always given. Where it is, it says once, few, many or a class for expanded clones.

size: .
D: TRBD2
J: TRBJ2-3
V: TRBV4-1
CDR3: CASSQDGGLAGGDTQYF
DNA: TGCGCCAGCAGCCAAGATGGGGGACTAGCGGGGGGAGATACGCAGTATTTT

size: .
D: .
J: TRBJ1-2
V: TRBV4-1
CDR3: CASSQEVAGAQVNYGYTF
DNA: TGCGCCAGCAGCCAAGAGGTGGCAGGCGCTCAAGTAAACTATGGCTACACCTTC

size: .
D: TRBD1
J: TRBJ1-6
V: TRBV6-1
CDR3: CASSEFGTGISYNSPLHF
DNA: TGTGCCAGCAGCGAATTTGGGACAGGGATTTCCTATAATTCACCCCTCCACTTT

size: .
D: TRBD1
J: TRBJ1-2
V: TRBV28
CDR3: CASRDRGGYLFNYGYTF
DNA: TGTGCCAGCAGAGACAGGGGGGGCTATCTGTTTAACTATGGCTACACCTTC

size: .
D: .
J: TRBJ2-7
V: TRBV6-1
CDR3: CASTYREFSYEQYF
DNA: TGTGCCAGCACCTACAGGGAGTTCTCCTACGAGCAGTACTTC

size: .
D: TRBD1
J: TRBJ2-3
V: TRBV16
CDR3: CASSQFGQGATDTQYF
DNA: TGTGCCAGCAGCCAATTCGGACAGGGGGCAACAGATACGCAGTATTTT

size: .
D: TRBD1
J: TRBJ1-2
V: TRBV6-5
CDR3: CAVNRGRDGYTF
DNA: TGTGCCGTAAACAGGGGGCGGGATGGCTACACCTTC

size: .
D: TRBD1
J: TRBJ1-6
V: TRBV6-1
CDR3: CASSEWTGNSPLHF
DNA: TGTGCCAGCAGTGAATGGACAGGGAATTCACCCCTCCACTTT

size: few
D: .
J: TRBJ1-2
V: TRBV19
CDR3: CASNRGYGYTF
DNA: TGTGCCAGTAACCGGGGTTATGGCTACACCTTC

size: few
D: .
J: TRBJ2-3
V: TRBV19
CDR3: CASSWAYTDTQYF
DNA: TGTGCCAGCAGCTGGGCCTACACAGATACGCAGTATTTT

size: .
D: TRBD2
J: TRBJ2-7
V: TRBV5-1
CDR3: CASRGDYSYEQYF
DNA: TGCGCCAGCAGGGGGGACTATTCCTACGAGCAGTACTTC

size: .
D: .
J: TRBJ2-3
V: TRBV4-1
CDR3: CASSQDPRAEDTQYF
DNA: TGCGCCAGCAGCCAAGATCCCAGGGCGGAAGATACGCAGTATTTT

size: .
D: .
J: TRBJ1-1
V: TRBV5-1
CDR3: CASSGTPQRLEAFF
DNA: TGCGCCAGCAGCGGGACACCCCAACGATTAGAAGCTTTCTTT

size: few
D: TRBD2
J: TRBJ2-1
V: TRBV30
CDR3: CAWSKGLSYNEQFF
DNA: TGTGCCTGGTCGAAGGGACTATCCTACAATGAGCAGTTCTTC

size: .
D: .
J: TRBJ1-1
V: TRBV7-3
CDR3: CASSLNGLGTAFF
DNA: TGTGCCAGCAGCTTAAATGGGTTGGGGACTGCTTTCTTT

size: .
D: TRBD1
J: TRBJ1-5
V: TRBV18
CDR3: CASSPGQGLGQPQHF
DNA: TGTGCCAGCTCGCCAGGACAGGGGTTGGGTCAGCCCCAGCATTTT

size: .
D: .
J: TRBJ2-1
V: TRBV5-1
CDR3: CASSLVVSGLNEQFF
DNA: TGCGCCAGCAGCTTGGTTGTTAGCGGCCTCAATGAGCAGTTCTTC

size: .
D: TRBD1
J: TRBJ1-4
V: TRBV14
CDR3: CASSQYRGEKLFF
DNA: TGTGCCAGCAGCCAATACAGGGGTGAAAAACTGTTTTTT

size: .
D: .
J: TRBJ1-6
V: TRBV27
CDR3: CASSLSTRSPLHF
DNA: TGTGCCAGCAGTTTATCGACACGTTCACCCCTCCACTTT

size: .
D: .
J: TRBJ2-3
V: TRBV7-8
CDR3: CASSLESGKTDTQYF
DNA: TGTGCCAGCAGCTTAGAGTCAGGGAAAACAGATACGCAGTATTTT

size: .
D: TRBD1
J: TRBJ2-6
V: TRBV5-1
CDR3: CASKWTGRTGANVLTF
DNA: TGCGCCAGCAAATGGACAGGGAGGACTGGGGCCAACGTCCTGACTTTC

size: .
D: TRBD2
J: TRBJ2-5
V: TRBV18
CDR3: CASSPLTSGGIQETQYF
DNA: TGTGCCAGCTCACCATTAACTAGCGGGGGGATCCAAGAGACCCAGTACTTC

size: .
D: .
J: TRBJ1-1
V: TRBV1
CDR3: CTSSQEGHQTYF
DNA: TGCACCAGCAGCCAAGAGGGACACCAGACTTACTTT

size: .
D: .
J: TRBJ2-5
V: TRBV28
CDR3: CASSLFRGETQYF
DNA: TGTGCCAGCAGTTTATTTCGGGGGGAGACCCAGTACTTC

size: few
D: .
J: TRBJ1-2
V: TRBV18
CDR3: CASSSATMLVTGWDGYTF
DNA: TGTGCCAGCTCATCCGCTACCATGCTCGTAACAGGATGGGATGGCTACACCTTC

size: .
D: .
J: TRBJ2-1
V: TRBV7-6
CDR3: CASSAGGAGVGEQFF
DNA: TGTGCCAGCAGCGCCGGAGGCGCAGGGGTCGGTGAGCAGTTCTTC

size: .
D: .
J: TRBJ2-5
V: TRBV28
CDR3: CASSLIGTQYF
DNA: TGTGCCAGCAGTTTAATCGGGACCCAGTACTTC

size: .
D: .
J: TRBJ2-7
V: TRBV4-2
CDR3: CASSQDRSGVRSYEQYF
DNA: TGTGCCAGCAGCCAAGACCGATCGGGGGTCAGGTCCTACGAGCAGTACTTC

size: once
D: .
J: TRBJ1-5
V: TRBV10-3
CDR3: CAISDGTGFGQPQHF
DNA: TGTGCCATCAGTGACGGCACAGGGTTCGGTCAGCCCCAGCATTTT

size: .
D: TRBD1
J: TRBJ2-3
V: TRBV9
CDR3: CASTRTGDRTDTQYF
DNA: TGTGCCAGCACCCGGACAGGGGACCGCACAGATACGCAGTATTTT

size: .
D: TRBD1
J: TRBJ1-1
V: TRBV9
CDR3: CASSLSRDRVHTEAFF
DNA: TGTGCCAGCAGCTTAAGCCGGGACAGGGTTCACACTGAAGCTTTCTTT

size: .
D: TRBD1
J: TRBJ2-2
V: TRBV5-6
CDR3: CASSFIGQGTGELFF
DNA: TGTGCCAGCAGCTTCATCGGACAGGGTACCGGGGAGCTGTTTTTT

size: .
D: .
J: TRBJ2-7
V: TRBV14
CDR3: CASSQGGITYEQYF
DNA: TGTGCCAGCAGCCAAGGCGGAATAACCTACGAGCAGTACTTC

size: few
D: TRBD1
J: TRBJ1-2
V: TRBV29-1
CDR3: CSAAGGNYGYTF
DNA: TGCAGCGCCGCAGGGGGCAACTATGGCTACACCTTC

size: few
D: .
J: TRBJ2-3
V: TRBV5-4
CDR3: CASSAGLSTDTQYF
DNA: TGTGCCAGCAGCGCCGGACTAAGCACAGATACGCAGTATTTT

size: few
D: TRBD1
J: TRBJ2-7
V: TRBV7-8
CDR3: CASSQRQGSYEQYF
DNA: TGTGCCAGCAGCCAGAGACAGGGGTCCTACGAGCAGTACTTC

size: .
D: .
J: TRBJ2-2
V: TRBV4-1
CDR3: CASSIDRVTGELFF
DNA: TGCGCCAGCAGCATAGATAGAGTCACCGGGGAGCTGTTTTTT

size: once
D: .
J: TRBJ2-2
V: TRBV29-1
CDR3: CSVEQENTGELFF
DNA: TGCAGCGTTGAGCAGGAGAACACCGGGGAGCTGTTTTTT

size: .
D: TRBD2
J: TRBJ2-3
V: TRBV28
CDR3: CASSSSMSGGGADTQYF
DNA: TGTGCCAGCAGTTCCTCAATGAGCGGGGGCGGAGCAGATACGCAGTATTTT

size: .
D: .
J: TRBJ2-3
V: TRBV4-1
CDR3: CASSQLRDGDTQYF
DNA: TGCGCCAGCAGCCAACTCCGGGATGGAGATACGCAGTATTTT

size: .
D: .
J: TRBJ1-1
V: TRBV19
CDR3: CASSLDGLSNTEAFF
DNA: TGTGCCAGTAGTTTGGACGGACTATCAAACACTGAAGCTTTCTTT

size: .
D: .
J: TRBJ1-2
V: TRBV6-5
CDR3: CASSPGLGLYGYTF
DNA: TGTGCCAGCAGCCCGGGACTGGGGCTTTATGGCTACACCTTC

size: .
D: .
J: TRBJ1-5
V: TRBV27
CDR3: CASSLGEDQPQHF
DNA: TGTGCCAGCAGTTTGGGGGAGGATCAGCCCCAGCATTTT

size: .
D: TRBD2
J: TRBJ2-5
V: TRBV6-6
CDR3: CASSTGGYQGTQYF
DNA: TGTGCCAGCAGCACCGGGGGGTACCAAGGGACCCAGTACTTC

size: .
D: TRBD1
J: TRBJ2-7
V: TRBV9
CDR3: CASSLWDSSGHEQYF
DNA: TGTGCCAGCAGCTTATGGGACAGCTCCGGCCACGAGCAGTACTTC

size: few
D: TRBD2
J: TRBJ2-7
V: TRBV5-1
CDR3: CASSPAGLAGGPEQYF
DNA: TGCGCCAGCAGCCCCGCGGGACTAGCGGGGGGGCCCGAGCAGTACTTC

size: .
D: .
J: TRBJ2-7
V: TRBV2
CDR3: CASSESPGPYEQYF
DNA: TGTGCCAGCAGTGAAAGTCCAGGTCCCTACGAGCAGTACTTC